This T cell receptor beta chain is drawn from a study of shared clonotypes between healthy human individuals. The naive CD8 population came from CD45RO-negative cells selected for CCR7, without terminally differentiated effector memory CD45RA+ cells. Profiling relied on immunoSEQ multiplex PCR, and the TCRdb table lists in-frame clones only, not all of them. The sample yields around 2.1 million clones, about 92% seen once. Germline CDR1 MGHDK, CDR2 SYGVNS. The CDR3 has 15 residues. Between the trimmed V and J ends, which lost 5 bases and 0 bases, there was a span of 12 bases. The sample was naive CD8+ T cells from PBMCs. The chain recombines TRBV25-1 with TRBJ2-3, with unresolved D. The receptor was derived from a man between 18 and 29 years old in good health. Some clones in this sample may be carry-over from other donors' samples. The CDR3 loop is CASSLRTSSTDTQYF. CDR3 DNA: TGTGCCAGCAGTTTGCGGACCTCTAGCACAGATACGCAGTATTTT.